These 8 T cell receptor beta chains were all obtained from the same sample, sequenced in a study of Tregs in tolerant kidney transplant recipients. Measured with immunoSEQ multiplex PCR; TCRdb has only the in-frame clones, and not every one. The sample totals some 31,000 clones. Sequencing was performed on CD8+ T cells from blood, taken before the transplant. These TCRs come from a human donor who received a combined kidney and bone marrow transplant.

On this clone: The read is 3 residues too short to cover the CDR3 end, so that end is filled in from the germline J gene. The gene calls are TRBV2 and TRBJ2-1; 8 bases fit TRBD2. CDR3 length: 14 amino acids. V lost 7 bases and J lost 8; bases outside the gene matches: 10. CDR1 is SNHLY and CDR2 is FYNNEI in the germline V gene. The CDR3 here is CASIAGRNRDEQFF. Partial CDR3 DNA: TGTGCCAGCATAGCGGGGAGAAATAGGGATGAG.

This clone ranks as medium-sized in terms of frequency. The read falls 3 residues short of the CDR3 end, and the missing part is taken from the germline J gene. This sequence joins TRBV20-1 and TRBJ1-1; perhaps TRBD1 as D (5 bases). Trimming removed 7 bases at V and 4 bases at J, with 16 bases between. This CDR3 is 13 amino acids long. Germline values: CDR1 DFQATT, CDR2 SNEGSKA (reference sequence). The covered CDR3 bases are TGCAGTGGTCCTTCGGGGGGATTCACTGAA. Translation gives CSGPSGGFTE. The whole CDR3 is CSGPSGGFTEAFF.

Concerning this clone itself: The CDR3 extends 3 residues past the end of the read, so its final part is completed from the germline J gene. This chain connects TRBV19 to TRBJ1-1; 10 nucleotides align to TRBD1. V was clipped by 1 base and J by 5 bases; unmatched bases: 7. The CDR3 runs to 16 residues. From germline, CDR1 is LNHDA and CDR2 SQIVND (reference sequence). The CDR3 region is CASSIATGQGWTEAFF. The DNA read from the CDR3 is TGTGCCAGTAGTATAGCCACGGGACAGGGGTGGACTGAA. Based on the CDR3 plus reference TRBV19 and TRBJ1-1, the full variable domain is DGGITQSPKYLFRKEGQNVTLSCEQNLNHDAMYWYRQDPGQGLRLIYYSQIVNDFQKGDIAEGYSVSREKKESFPLTVTSAQKNPTAFYLCASSIATGQGWTEAFFGQGTRLTVV.

On this clone: The read ends 3 residues early relative to the CDR3; the germline J gene fills the gap. This sequence joins TRBV20-1 and TRBJ1-4; TRBD1 matches 7 bases. The J segment lost 5 bases and the V segment lost 0 bases, leaving 3 bases of the junction unmatched. Germline V gene sequence: CDR1 DFQATT, CDR2 SNEGSKA (reference sequence). The length of the CDR3 is 14 residues. CDR3 sequence: CSARETGNNEKLFF. The sequenced CDR3 bases are TGCAGTGCTAGAGAGACAGGGAACAATGAAAAA.

As to this clone: The read gets to within 3 residues of the CDR3 end, and the germline J gene fills in the rest. The genes are TRBV7-9 and TRBJ1-2; 9 positions match TRBD1. Unmatched junction bases numbered 8, after V lost 11 bases and J lost 4 bases. Per the germline V gene, CDR1 is SEHNR and CDR2 is FQNEAQ (reference sequence). The CDR3 runs to 13 residues. Partial CDR3 DNA: TGTGCCTCAGGGACAGGGCGAGTCTATGGC. Translation gives CASGTGRVYG. The CDR3 in full is CASGTGRVYGYTF.

Points on this clone: The CDR3 is cut off 3 residues early in the read; its end comes from the germline J gene. The V gene is TRBV19, the J gene TRBJ2-3; no clear D gene. The CDR3 runs to 12 residues. Looked up from germline, CDR1 is LNHDA and CDR2 is SQIVND (reference sequence). The V end was cut by 3 bases, the J end by 1 base, with 2 bases between. The CDR3 is CASSIGTDTQYF. The CDR3 bases that were read are TGTGCCAGTAGTATCGGCACAGATACG.

With regard to this clone: The read comes to an end 3 residues before the CDR3 does, leaving the germline J gene to fill in the end. The rearrangement joins TRBV5-1 to TRBJ2-5, with D possibly matching TRBD2 (6 bases). Trimming removed 3 bases from V and 2 bases from J, with 17 bases in between. This CDR3 comprises 16 residues. CDR1 is SGHRS and CDR2 is YFSETQ in the germline V gene. CDR3 loop: CASSSGTGGVQETQYF. The sequenced part of the CDR3 DNA is TGCGCCAGCAGCTCGGGAACAGGCGGGGTACAAGAGACC.

As concerns this clone: The read comes to an end 3 residues before the CDR3 does, leaving the germline J gene to fill in the end. This rearrangement joins TRBV10-3 to TRBJ1-1, with D possibly matching TRBD1 (6 bases). The CDR3 is 11 amino acids. Germline assignment: CDR1 ENHRY and CDR2 SYGVKD. The DNA read from the CDR3 is TGTGCCACACACTCCGGGACACAA. Its protein product is CATHSGTQ. The full CDR3 is CATHSGTQAFF.